Each of the 26 T cell receptor beta chains below was sequenced from the same sample in a study of blood T cell repertoires in COVID-19. Assay: immunoSEQ multiplex PCR; the TCRdb copy retains only in-frame clones and omits some. The top ten clones hold 0.2% to 0.3% of a sample with around 620,000 clones, 90% of them seen once. The sample was peripheral blood. These receptors came from a woman aged 18 to 35 with acute or convalescent COVID-19.

CDR3 residues: CASSGGLAPTGELFF. CDR3 DNA sequence: TGTGCCAGCAGCGGCGGACTAGCCCCCACCGGGGAGCTGTTTTTT. This rearrangement joins TRBV11-2 to TRBJ2-2; 8 positions match TRBD2. Trimming cost V 5 bases and J 4 bases; bases outside gene matches: 6. Germline V lookup: CDR1 SGHAT, CDR2 FQNNGV. This CDR3 has 15 amino acids.

The chain joins TRBV13 to TRBJ1-5; D remains unclear. Germline loops: CDR1 PRHDT, CDR2 FYEKMQ (reference sequence). CDR3 length equals 15 residues. V lost 5 bases and J lost 4, with 15 bases in between. The CDR3 nucleotides read TGTGCCAGCAGCCGCCGCGGGGTTAGGAATCAGCCCCAGCATTTT. Protein: CASSRRGVRNQPQHF.

About this clone: Other nucleotide sequences in the sample specify the same CDR3. The chain combines TRBV5-1 with TRBJ1-2; TRBD1 is a possible D gene (6 bases). Trimming shortened V by 3 bases and J by 2 bases, and 8 bases separated the two germline ends. This CDR3 comprises 13 residues. The germline V gene encodes CDR1 SGHRS and CDR2 YFSETQ. The CDR3 region has the DNA TGCGCCAGCAGCTCGACAGGAAACTATGGCTACACCTTC. It translates to CASSSTGNYGYTF.

The V gene is TRBV5-1, the J gene TRBJ1-2; TRBD1 aligns across 8 bases. This CDR3 is built from 15 residues. Germline trimming cut 4 bases from V and 4 bases from J; bases unmatched to any gene: 9. From germline, CDR1 is SGHRS and CDR2 YFSETQ. The CDR3, as DNA: TGCGCCAGCAGCCTAGGGACAGGTTCTTTCTATGGCTACACCTTC. This codes for CASSLGTGSFYGYTF.

On this clone itself: This CDR3 is also generated by other DNA sequences in the sample. This chain uses TRBV12-3 or TRBV12-4 with TRBJ1-4; D gene unclear. With 3 bases removed from V and 8 bases from J, the gap between germline ends came to 4 bases. The CDR3 loop spans 11 amino acids. The CDR3 region has the DNA TGTGCCAGCAGTTTCCGGGAAAAACTGTTTTTT. It codes for CASSFREKLFF.

The V gene is TRBV7-9, the J gene TRBJ2-1; TRBD2 aligns across 8 bases. There are 14 residues in the CDR3. Germline CDR1 and CDR2: SEHNR and FQNEAQ (reference sequence). Unmatched junction bases numbered 3, after V lost 7 bases and J lost 1 base. The CDR3 sequence: CASNSGESYNEQFF. CDR3 DNA sequence: TGTGCCAGCAATAGCGGGGAGTCCTACAATGAGCAGTTCTTC.

This chain connects TRBV10-2 to TRBJ1-1, with 9 bases that match TRBD1. This CDR3 has 16 amino acids. V lost 8 bases to trimming and J lost 4 bases; unmatched junction nucleotides: 14. The germline gives CDR1 WSHSY, CDR2 SAAADI. The DNA of the CDR3 is TGCGCCAGCGGACGCCGGGACAGGGCGTTTCGCACTGAAGCTTTCTTT. Its protein is CASGRRDRAFRTEAFF.

V is TRBV19 and J is TRBJ2-1; D may be TRBD1 (5 bases). Trimming removed 1 base at V and 7 bases at J, with 14 bases between. CDR3 length: 15 residues. Germline loops: CDR1 LNHDA, CDR2 SQIVND (reference sequence). CDR3 sequence: CASSIVVGRVNEQFF. CDR3 sequence (DNA): TGTGCCAGTAGTATAGTAGTGGGCAGGGTTAATGAGCAGTTCTTC.

V gene TRBV2 combines with J gene TRBJ2-1; the match to TRBD1 covers 7 bases. Trimming removed 8 bases from V and 0 bases from J; junction bases left unmatched: 13. Germline values: CDR1 SNHLY, CDR2 FYNNEI. The CDR3 totals 17 residues. CDR3 region: CASAGRRGPSSYNEQFF. CDR3 coding DNA: TGTGCCAGCGCGGGCCGAAGGGGGCCGAGCTCCTACAATGAGCAGTTCTTC.

The chain recombines TRBV6-1 with TRBJ2-5; D possibly corresponds to TRBD2 (6 bases). The CDR3 is 15 amino acids. CDR1 is MNHNS, CDR2 SASEGT, per germline. V lost 1 base and J 5 bases, leaving 14 bases between the germline ends. CDR3 nucleotides: TGTGCCAGCAGTGAAGATCCCGAGGGGAGGGAGACCCAGTACTTC. Its protein is CASSEDPEGRETQYF.

The chain recombines TRBV10-1 with TRBJ1-1; 8 nucleotides match TRBD1. Germline assignment: CDR1 WNHNN and CDR2 SYGVQD (reference sequence). J gave up 1 base and V 4 bases, and 11 bases lay outside the gene matches. The CDR3 covers 17 residues. CDR3 in DNA: TGCGCCAGCAGTGTCATCCCGACAGGGGCCGAGAACACTGAAGCTTTCTTT. It is translated as CASSVIPTGAENTEAFF.

This clone was seen only once. CDR3 protein: CASSFQGEVQPQHF. The CDR3 DNA is TGTGCCAGCAGTTTCCAGGGCGAGGTTCAGCCCCAGCATTTT. This chain uses TRBV6-6 with TRBJ1-5; TRBD1 might be the D (5 bases). This CDR3 is built from 14 residues. CDR1 and CDR2 (germline): MNHNY, SVGAGI (reference sequence). V shed 4 bases and J shed 6 bases, with 13 bases lying between them.

The rearrangement links TRBV6-6 to TRBJ2-7, with TRBD2 identical over 9 bases. Trimming removed 0 bases from V and 7 bases from J; junction bases left unmatched: 1. The CDR3 spans 13 residues. The germline gives CDR1 MNHNY, CDR2 SVGAGI (reference sequence). The CDR3 DNA sequence: TGTGCCAGCAGTTACTCAACTAGCGGGGAGCAGTACTTC. It encodes CASSYSTSGEQYF.

The rearrangement joins TRBV7-9 to TRBJ2-3, with 9 positions matching TRBD1. CDR1 and CDR2 from the germline V gene are SEHNR and FQNEAQ (reference sequence). The length of the CDR3 is 15 residues. The trim removed 7 bases at V and 2 bases at J, leaving 7 bases unmatched. The CDR3 sequence: CASTLGTGPTDTQYF. The CDR3 nucleotides read TGTGCCAGCACCCTTGGGACAGGGCCCACAGATACGCAGTATTTT.

The chain employs TRBV3-1 (or the pseudogene TRBV3-2) and TRBJ2-7; maybe TRBD1 (5 bases). Germline values: CDR1 LGHDT, CDR2 YNNKEL (reference sequence). V dropped 1 base and J dropped 6 bases, with 16 bases sitting between them. This CDR3 comprises 15 residues. The CDR3 loop reads CASSQAPTQGREQYF. The CDR3 DNA sequence: TGTGCCAGCAGCCAAGCACCCACTCAGGGTCGCGAGCAGTACTTC.

Here the CDR3 reads CASSASGGAGQPQHF. For the CDR3, the DNA is TGTGCCAGCAGCGCCTCAGGGGGCGCGGGGCAGCCCCAGCATTTT. The chain joins TRBV9 to TRBJ1-5, with 8 nucleotides matching TRBD1. This CDR3 has 15 residues. Germline V gene lookup returns CDR1 SGDLS and CDR2 YYNGEE. Losses at the gene ends were 3 bases for V and 7 bases for J; bases not matched to a gene: 9.

The chain recombines TRBV14 with TRBJ2-6; 10 bases line up with TRBD1. The CDR3 sequence is 24 residues long. Germline CDR1 is SGHDN and CDR2 is FVKESK. After removal of 5 bases from V and 1 base from J, the junction contained 26 bases not matched to a gene. CDR3 sequence: CASSNSPSFQTGGYPLSGANVLTF. The DNA for the CDR3 is TGTGCCAGCAGCAACAGCCCAAGCTTCCAGACAGGGGGCTATCCCTTATCTGGGGCCAACGTCCTGACTTTC.

This chain uses TRBV7-3 with TRBJ2-7; D perhaps matches TRBD2 (5 bases). V was shortened by 3 bases and J by 5 bases, with 17 bases between the two germline ends. CDR3 length equals 15 residues. The germline gives CDR1 SGHTA, CDR2 FQGTGA. For the CDR3, the DNA is TGTGCCAGCAGCTTGTATAGCGCGGGCCCCCACGAGCAGTACTTC. It is translated as CASSLYSAGPHEQYF.

The genes are TRBV30 and TRBJ2-2, with D possibly TRBD2 on 6 matching bases. Germline V gives CDR1 GTSNPN, CDR2 SVGIG (reference sequence). V shed 6 bases and J shed 6 bases, with 11 bases lying between them. This CDR3 has 12 residues. CDR3 region: CACSGTAGELFF. CDR3 nucleotide sequence: TGTGCCTGTTCAGGGACTGCCGGGGAGCTGTTTTTT.

The chain employs TRBV11-2 and TRBJ1-2, with 9 bases identical to TRBD1. The V gene's germline CDR1 is SGHAT and CDR2 FQNNGV. V dropped 0 bases and J dropped 3; count of bases not matched to a gene: 8. CDR3 length equals 17 residues. In DNA form, the CDR3 reads TGTGCCAGCAGCTTAGATCTGGAGACAGGGGGGCACTATGGCTACACCTTC. Translation gives CASSLDLETGGHYGYTF.

V is TRBV9 and J is TRBJ1-1; weak D call: TRBD1 (6 bases). The V gene's germline CDR1 is SGDLS and CDR2 YYNGEE. CDR3 size: 18 residues. V lost 1 base to trimming and J lost 0 bases, with 19 bases between them. In nucleotides, the CDR3 is TGTGCCAGCAGCGTAAAATCGGGAAGGGGGACGGTGAACACTGAAGCTTTCTTT. This encodes CASSVKSGRGTVNTEAFF.

A single count supports this clone. This rearrangement joins TRBV5-1 to TRBJ2-2, with 7 bases aligning to TRBD1. The CDR3 has 15 amino acids. The ends lost 4 bases at V and 6 bases at J; junction bases unmatched: 9. Germline CDR1 and CDR2: SGHRS and YFSETQ. DNA of the CDR3: TGCGCCAGCAGCGTAGACAGGGTAAAGGCCGGGGAGCTGTTTTTT. Amino acid sequence: CASSVDRVKAGELFF. Looking up the rest from reference TRBV5-1 and TRBJ2-2 gives the full variable domain: KAGVTQTPRYLIKTRGQQVTLSCSPISGHRSVSWYQQTPGQGLQFLFEYFSETQRNKGNFPGRFSGRQFSNSRSEMNVSTLELGDSALYLCASSVDRVKAGELFFGEGSRLTVL.

The J gene is TRBJ2-1, the V gene TRBV11-1, with 8 bases that match TRBD2. In germline, CDR1 is SGHAT, CDR2 FQDESV (reference sequence). The CDR3 contains 13 residues. V lost 3 bases, J lost 6 bases, and 1 base stayed unmatched. CDR3 region: CASSFSGVNEQFF. DNA for the CDR3: TGTGCCAGCAGCTTTAGCGGGGTCAATGAGCAGTTCTTC.

The chain recombines TRBV27 with TRBJ2-7, with 7 bases that match TRBD1. CDR3 length: 16 amino acids. CDR1 is MNHEY and CDR2 is SMNVEV in the germline V gene (reference sequence). Trimming removed 5 bases from V and 3 bases from J; junction bases left unmatched: 13. The CDR3 loop reads CASSTWIRRDSYEQYF. The DNA for the CDR3 is TGTGCCAGCAGTACTTGGATTAGAAGGGACAGCTACGAGCAGTACTTC.

CDR3 sequence (DNA): TGTGCCAGCAGCCCTCCAAGCGACGAGCAGTACTTC. It codes for CASSPPSDEQYF. This chain joins TRBV3-1 (or the pseudogene TRBV3-2) and TRBJ2-7; the D is unclear. V lost 4 bases to trimming and J lost 5 bases, with 9 bases between them. The CDR3 loop spans 12 amino acids. The V gene's germline CDR1 is LGHDT and CDR2 YNNKEL (reference sequence).

The J gene is TRBJ2-2, the V gene TRBV5-4, with TRBD2 identical over 15 bases. The length of the CDR3 is 18 residues. The V segment lost 0 bases and the J segment 4 bases; nucleotides outside the gene matches: 4. Germline-derived CDR1 and CDR2 are SGHNT and YYREEE (reference sequence). The CDR3 DNA sequence: TGTGCCAGCAGCTTGGGAGGACTAGCGGGGGGGCCCACCGGGGAGCTGTTTTTT. Translating it yields CASSLGGLAGGPTGELFF.